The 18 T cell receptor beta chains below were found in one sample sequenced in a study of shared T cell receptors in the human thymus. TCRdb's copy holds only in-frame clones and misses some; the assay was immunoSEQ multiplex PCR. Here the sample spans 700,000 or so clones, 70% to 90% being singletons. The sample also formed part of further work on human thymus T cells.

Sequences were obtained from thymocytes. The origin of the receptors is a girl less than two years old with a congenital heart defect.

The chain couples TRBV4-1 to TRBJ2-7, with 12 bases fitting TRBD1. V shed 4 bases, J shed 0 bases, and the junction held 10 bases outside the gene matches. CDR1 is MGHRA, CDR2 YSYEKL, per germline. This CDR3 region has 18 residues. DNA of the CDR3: TGCGCCAGCAGCCTCCGCGGGGGACAGGGGGCGAACTCCTACGAGCAGTACTTC. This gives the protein CASSLRGGQGANSYEQYF.

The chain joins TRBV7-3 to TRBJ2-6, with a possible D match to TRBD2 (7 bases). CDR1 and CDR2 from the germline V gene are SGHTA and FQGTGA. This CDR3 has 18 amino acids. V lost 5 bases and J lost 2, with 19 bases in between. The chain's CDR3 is CASSRWTAGRAGANVLTF. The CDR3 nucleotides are TGTGCCAGCAGCAGATGGACAGCGGGACGGGCTGGGGCCAACGTCCTGACTTTC.

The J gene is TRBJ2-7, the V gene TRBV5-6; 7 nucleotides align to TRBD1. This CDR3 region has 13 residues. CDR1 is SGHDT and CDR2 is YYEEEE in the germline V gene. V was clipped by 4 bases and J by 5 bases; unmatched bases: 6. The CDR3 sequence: CASSPPDRDEQYF. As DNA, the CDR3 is TGTGCCAGCAGCCCCCCCGACAGGGACGAGCAGTACTTC.

CDR3 loop: CASSHEVGGSYNEQFF. Here the CDR3 DNA reads TGTGCCAGCAGTCACGAGGTGGGGGGGTCCTACAATGAGCAGTTCTTC. The rearrangement links TRBV7-2 to TRBJ2-1; 7 bases map to TRBD2. V shed 6 bases and J 1 base; nucleotides not matched to a gene: 9. This CDR3 region has 16 residues. From germline, CDR1 is SGHTA and CDR2 FQGNSA.

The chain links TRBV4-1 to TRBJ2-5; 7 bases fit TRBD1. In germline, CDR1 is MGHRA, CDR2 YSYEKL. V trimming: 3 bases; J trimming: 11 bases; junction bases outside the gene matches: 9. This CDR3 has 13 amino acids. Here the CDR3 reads CASSHTTGVEQYF. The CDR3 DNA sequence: TGCGCCAGCAGCCATACTACAGGGGTTGAGCAGTACTTC.

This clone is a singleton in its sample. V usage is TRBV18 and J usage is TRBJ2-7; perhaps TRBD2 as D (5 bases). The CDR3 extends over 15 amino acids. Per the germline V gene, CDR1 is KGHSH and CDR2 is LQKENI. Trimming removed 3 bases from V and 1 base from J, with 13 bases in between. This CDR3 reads CASSPRGEDSYEQYF. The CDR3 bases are TGTGCCAGCTCACCTCGGGGAGAAGATTCCTACGAGCAGTACTTC.

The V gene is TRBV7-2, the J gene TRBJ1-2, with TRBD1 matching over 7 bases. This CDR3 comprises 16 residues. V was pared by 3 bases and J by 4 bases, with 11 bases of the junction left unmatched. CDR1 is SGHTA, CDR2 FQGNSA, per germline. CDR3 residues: CASSFLRLDRVYGYTF. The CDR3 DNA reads TGTGCCAGCAGCTTCTTAAGACTCGACAGGGTCTATGGCTACACCTTC.

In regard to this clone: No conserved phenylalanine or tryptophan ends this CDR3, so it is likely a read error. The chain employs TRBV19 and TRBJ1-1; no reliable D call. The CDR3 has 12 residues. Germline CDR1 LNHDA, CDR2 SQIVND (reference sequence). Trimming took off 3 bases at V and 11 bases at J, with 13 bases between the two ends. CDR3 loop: CASSIKRGKAFL. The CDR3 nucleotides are TGTGCCAGTAGTATTAAGCGGGGTAAGGCTTTCCTT.

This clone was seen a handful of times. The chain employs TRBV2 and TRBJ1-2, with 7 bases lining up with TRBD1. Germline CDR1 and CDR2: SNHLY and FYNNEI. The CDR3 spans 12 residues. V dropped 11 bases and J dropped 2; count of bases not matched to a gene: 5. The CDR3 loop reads CAGGQLNYGYTF. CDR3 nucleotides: TGTGCCGGGGGACAGCTGAACTATGGCTACACCTTC.

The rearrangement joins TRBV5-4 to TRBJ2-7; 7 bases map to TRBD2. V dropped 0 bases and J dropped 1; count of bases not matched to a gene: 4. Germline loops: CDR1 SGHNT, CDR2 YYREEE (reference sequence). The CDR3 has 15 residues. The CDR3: CASSLGGGASYEQYF. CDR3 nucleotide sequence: TGTGCCAGCAGCTTGGGGGGGGGAGCATCCTACGAGCAGTACTTC.

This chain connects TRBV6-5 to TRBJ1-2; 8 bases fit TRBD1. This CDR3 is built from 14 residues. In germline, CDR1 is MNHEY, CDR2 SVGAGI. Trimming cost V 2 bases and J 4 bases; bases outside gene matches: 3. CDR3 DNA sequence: TGTGCCAGCAGTTACGGCAGGGGGCTCTATGGCTACACCTTC. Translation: CASSYGRGLYGYTF.

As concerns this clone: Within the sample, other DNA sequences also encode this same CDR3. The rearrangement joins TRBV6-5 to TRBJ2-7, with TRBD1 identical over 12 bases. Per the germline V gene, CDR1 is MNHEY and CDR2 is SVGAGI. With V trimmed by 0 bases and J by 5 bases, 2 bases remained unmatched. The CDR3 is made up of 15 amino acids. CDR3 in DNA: TGTGCCAGCAGTTACTCGGGACAGGGGGCAGACGAGCAGTACTTC. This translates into CASSYSGQGADEQYF.

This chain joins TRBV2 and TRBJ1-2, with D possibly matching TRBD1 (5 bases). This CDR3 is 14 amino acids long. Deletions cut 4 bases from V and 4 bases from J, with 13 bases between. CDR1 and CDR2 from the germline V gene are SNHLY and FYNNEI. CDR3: CASSVGPRFYGYTF. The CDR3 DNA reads TGTGCCAGCAGTGTGGGGCCAAGATTCTATGGCTACACCTTC.

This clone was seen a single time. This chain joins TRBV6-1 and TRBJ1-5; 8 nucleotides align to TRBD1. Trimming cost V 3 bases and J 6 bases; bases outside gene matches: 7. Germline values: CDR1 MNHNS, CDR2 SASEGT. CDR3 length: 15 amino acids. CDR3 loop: CASSEAGGTGQPQHF. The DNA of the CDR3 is TGTGCCAGCAGTGAGGCAGGGGGCACGGGTCAGCCCCAGCATTTT.

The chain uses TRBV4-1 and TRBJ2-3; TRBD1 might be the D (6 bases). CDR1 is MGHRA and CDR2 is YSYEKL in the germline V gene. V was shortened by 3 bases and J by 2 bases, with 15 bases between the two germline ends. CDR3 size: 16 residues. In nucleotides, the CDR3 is TGCGCCAGCAGCCATCCCCCCACAGGGTACACAGATACGCAGTATTTT. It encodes CASSHPPTGYTDTQYF.

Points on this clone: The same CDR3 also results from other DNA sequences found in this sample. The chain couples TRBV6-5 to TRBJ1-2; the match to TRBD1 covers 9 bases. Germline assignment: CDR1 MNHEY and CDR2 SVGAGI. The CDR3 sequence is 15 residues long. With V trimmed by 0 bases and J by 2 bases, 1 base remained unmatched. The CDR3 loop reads CASSYSGTGNYGYTF. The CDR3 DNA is TGTGCCAGCAGTTACTCAGGGACAGGGAACTATGGCTACACCTTC.

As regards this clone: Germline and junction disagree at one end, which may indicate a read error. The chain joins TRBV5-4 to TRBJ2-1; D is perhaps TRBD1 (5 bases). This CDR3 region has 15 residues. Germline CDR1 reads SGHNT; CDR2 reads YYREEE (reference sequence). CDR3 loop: CASSPAKTAPVGELF. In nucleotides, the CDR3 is TGTGCCAGCAGCCCTGCTAAGACAGCCCCGGTGGGTGAGCTCTTC.

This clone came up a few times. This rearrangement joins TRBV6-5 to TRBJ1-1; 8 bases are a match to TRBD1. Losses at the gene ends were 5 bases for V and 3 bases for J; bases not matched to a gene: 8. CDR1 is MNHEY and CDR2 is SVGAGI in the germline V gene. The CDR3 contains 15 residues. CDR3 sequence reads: CASSKQQGGDTEAFF. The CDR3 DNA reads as TGTGCCAGCAGTAAGCAACAGGGGGGGGACACTGAAGCTTTCTTT.